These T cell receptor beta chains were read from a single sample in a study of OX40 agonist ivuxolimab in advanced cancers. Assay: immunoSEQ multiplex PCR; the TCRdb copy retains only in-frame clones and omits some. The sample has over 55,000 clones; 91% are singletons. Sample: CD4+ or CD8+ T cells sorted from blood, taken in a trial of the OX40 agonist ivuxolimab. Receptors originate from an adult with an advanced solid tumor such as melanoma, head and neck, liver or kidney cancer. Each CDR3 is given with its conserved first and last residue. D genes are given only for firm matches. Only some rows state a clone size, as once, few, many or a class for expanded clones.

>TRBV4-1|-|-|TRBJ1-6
TGCGCCAGCAGCCACCCCGACAGGACCATCACCCTCCACTTT
CASSHPDRTITLHF
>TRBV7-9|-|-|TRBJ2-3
TGTGCCAGCAGCTCTCAGGGGAAGGGGGTCACAGATACGCAGTATTTT
CASSSQGKGVTDTQYF
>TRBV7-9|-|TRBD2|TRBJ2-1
TGTGCCAGCAGCTTAACGGGCGGGGGGAGTTTGGATGAGCAGTTCTTC
CASSLTGGGSLDEQFF
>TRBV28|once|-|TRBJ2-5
TGTGCCAGCAGTTCTCTTAGGACAGCCGATTTAGAGACCCAGTACTTC
CASSSLRTADLETQYF
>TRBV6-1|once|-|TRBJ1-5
TGTGCCAGCAGTGACGCGGGGAATCAGCCCCAGCATTTT
CASSDAGNQPQHF
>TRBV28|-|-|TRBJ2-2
TGTGCCAGCAGCTCCACAGGAAACCTAAACACCGGGGAGCTGTTTTTT
CASSSTGNLNTGELFF
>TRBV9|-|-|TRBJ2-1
TGTGCCAGCAGCGGGGGACTTCAATACAATGAGCAGTTCTTC
CASSGGLQYNEQFF
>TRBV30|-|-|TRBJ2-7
TGTGCCTGGTCTGATTTGGTATCCTACGAGCAGTACTTC
CAWSDLVSYEQYF
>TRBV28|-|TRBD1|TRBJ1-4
TGTGCCAGCAGTTCACTGGACAGGGCAGGAAAACTGTTTTTT
CASSSLDRAGKLFF
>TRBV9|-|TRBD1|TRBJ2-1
TGTGCCAGCAGCGCCGGGACAGGGTTCAATGAGCAGTTCTTC
CASSAGTGFNEQFF
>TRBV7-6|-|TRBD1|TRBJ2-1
TGTGCCAGCAGCTTAATGACAGGGGGAGAGGGCAATGAGCAGTTCTTC
CASSLMTGGEGNEQFF
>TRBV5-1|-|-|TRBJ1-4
TGCGCCAGCAGCTTGGAGACGGTGGAGGATGAAAAACTGTTTTTT
CASSLETVEDEKLFF
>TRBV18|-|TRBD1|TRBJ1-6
TGTGCCAGCTCACTTAATAACAGGGGCGAGCTTTCACCCCTCCACTTT
CASSLNNRGELSPLHF
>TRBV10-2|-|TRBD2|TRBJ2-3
TGCGCCACACGGACTAGCGGGAGTATAGATACGCAGTATTTT
CATRTSGSIDTQYF
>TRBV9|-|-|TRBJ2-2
TGTGCCAGCAGCGTAGATGGGGGCGCAGGCGGGGAGCTGTTTTTT
CASSVDGGAGGELFF
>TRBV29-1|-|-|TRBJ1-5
TGCAGCGTTGGGGGATCTAGCAATCAGCCCCAGCATTTT
CSVGGSSNQPQHF
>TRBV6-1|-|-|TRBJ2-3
TGTGCCAGCAGTGAAGTAGATACGCAGTATTTT
CASSEVDTQYF
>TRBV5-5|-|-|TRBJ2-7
TGTGCCAGCAGCTTGGAAGGGGCCTCCAGCGAGCAGTACTTC
CASSLEGASSEQYF
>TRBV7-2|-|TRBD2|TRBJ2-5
TGTGCCAGCAGCTGGGCGAGCGGGGAGGGGGAGACCCAGTACTTC
CASSWASGEGETQYF
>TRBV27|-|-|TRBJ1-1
TGTGCCAGCAGTTTATACGCGAGGGGGGGCAGAACTGAAGCTTTCTTT
CASSLYARGGRTEAFF
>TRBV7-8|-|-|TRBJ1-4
TGTGCCAGCAGCCAAGGGGGGGTTAATGAAAAACTGTTTTTT
CASSQGGVNEKLFF
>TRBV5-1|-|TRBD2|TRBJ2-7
TGCGCCAGCAGCTCGGGGGGCTCCTACGAGCAGTACTTC
CASSSGGSYEQYF
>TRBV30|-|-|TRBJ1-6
TGTGCCTGGGACAGGTGGAATTCACCCCTCCACTTT
CAWDRWNSPLHF
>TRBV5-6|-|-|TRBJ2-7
TGTGCCAGCAGCTCCGGGTTTTACGAGCAGTACTTC
CASSSGFYEQYF
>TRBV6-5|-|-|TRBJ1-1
TGTGCCACGCAGGGGAACACTGAAGCTTTCTTT
CATQGNTEAFF
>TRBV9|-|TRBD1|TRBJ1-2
TGTGCCAGCAGCGTGAAACAGGGGGCTGGGGGCTACACCTTC
CASSVKQGAGGYTF
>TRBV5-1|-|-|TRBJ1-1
TGCGCCAGCAGCTTCGGGGACCGGATGAGGACTGAAGCTTTCTTT
CASSFGDRMRTEAFF
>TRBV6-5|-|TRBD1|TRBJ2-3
TGTGCCAGCAGCTATTCAGGGGGAAGCACAGATACGCAGTATTTT
CASSYSGGSTDTQYF
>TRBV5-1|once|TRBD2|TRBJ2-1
TGCGCCAGCAGCCCGACTAGCACGGGATACAATGAGCAGTTCTTC
CASSPTSTGYNEQFF
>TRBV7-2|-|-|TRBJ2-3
TGTGCCAGCAGCTTAGGCCCAGCTACAGATACGCAGTATTTT
CASSLGPATDTQYF
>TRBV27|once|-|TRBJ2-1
TGTGCCAGCAGTTTAACGGCCCCCAGGGTGAGTGAGCAGTTCTTC
CASSLTAPRVSEQFF
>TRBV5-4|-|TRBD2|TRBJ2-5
TGTGCCAGCAGCTTGGAAGGGACTAGAGAAGAGACCCAGTACTTC
CASSLEGTREETQYF
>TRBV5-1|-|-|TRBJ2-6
TGCGCCAGCAGCAGAGACTCTGGGGCCAACGTCCTGACTTTC
CASSRDSGANVLTF
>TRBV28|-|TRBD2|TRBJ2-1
TGTGCCAGCAGTTACCCTGGACTAGCGGCCTCCTACAATGAGCAGTTCTTC
CASSYPGLAASYNEQFF
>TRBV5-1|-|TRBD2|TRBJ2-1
TGCGCCAGCAGCCTCCGTGGGGCGGGAGGGCCTGGGTATGAGCAGTTCTTC
CASSLRGAGGPGYEQFF
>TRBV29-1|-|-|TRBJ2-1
TGCAGCTCCCAGAATGGGGACTACAATGAGCAGTTCTTC
CSSQNGDYNEQFF
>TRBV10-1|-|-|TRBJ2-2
TGCGCGTCCAGTGGGAGGACCGGGGAGCTGTTTTTT
CASSGRTGELFF
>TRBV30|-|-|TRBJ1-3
TGTGCCTGGAGTGTACTCAGGTCCGGAAACACCATATATTTT
CAWSVLRSGNTIYF
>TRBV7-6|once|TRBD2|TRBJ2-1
TGTGCCAGCAGCTTAGGTGGGCGGGGGGGCCCAGAGCCGGCTGAGCAGTTCTTC
CASSLGGRGGPEPAEQFF
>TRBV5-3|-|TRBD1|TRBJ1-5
TGTGCCAGAACCGTGACAGGGGAGGGACAGCCCCAGCATTTT
CARTVTGEGQPQHF
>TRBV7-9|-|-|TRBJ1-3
TGTGCCAGCAGCTTAATCATCGGGGGTTACTCTGGAAACACCATATATTTT
CASSLIIGGYSGNTIYF
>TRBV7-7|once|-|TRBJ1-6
TGTGCTAGCAGCTTAGAAGGTTCACCACAAAAGGTCCAGATGAGGATCAGTTCACCCCTCCACTTT
CASSLEGSPQKVQMRISSPLHF
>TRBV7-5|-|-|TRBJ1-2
TGTGCCAGAAGCTCTGAAGGGGGGGGCAACTATGGCTACACCTTC
CARSSEGGGNYGYTF
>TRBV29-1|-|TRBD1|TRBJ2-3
TGCAGCGTGCGAGGGTCCGGGGCGGGACAGGCCACAGATACGCAGTATTTT
CSVRGSGAGQATDTQYF
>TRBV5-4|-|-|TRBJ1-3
TGTGCCAGCAGCTCTCAGGGGATCTCTGGAAACACCATATATTTT
CASSSQGISGNTIYF
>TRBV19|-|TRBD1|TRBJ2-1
TGTGCCAGTAGTCCCTACCCAGACAGGGGTTACAATGAGCAGTTCTTC
CASSPYPDRGYNEQFF
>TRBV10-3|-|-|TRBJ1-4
TGTGCCATCAGTGAGTCTAGGCAGTTGGGTGAAAAACTGTTTTTT
CAISESRQLGEKLFF
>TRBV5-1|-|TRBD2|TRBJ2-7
TGCGCCAGCAGACCACCAGGACTAGCGGGAACGTACGAGCAGTACTTC
CASRPPGLAGTYEQYF
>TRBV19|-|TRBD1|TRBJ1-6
TGTGCCAGTAGTATAAGGGGGGACAGCAGATCACCCCTCCACTTT
CASSIRGDSRSPLHF
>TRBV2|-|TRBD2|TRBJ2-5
TGTGCCAGCAGTGGACTAGCTAGTTGGGAGACCCAGTACTTC
CASSGLASWETQYF
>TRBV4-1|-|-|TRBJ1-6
TGCGCCAGCAGCCAAGTCCTCCTTAGCCTCTCCTATAATTCACCCCTCCACTTT
CASSQVLLSLSYNSPLHF
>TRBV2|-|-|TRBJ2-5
TGTGCCAGCAGCCAGGGAGTAGAGACCCAGTACTTC
CASSQGVETQYF
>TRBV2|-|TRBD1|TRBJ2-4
TGTGCCAGCACGAGGACAGGGGGGGCCCAGTACTTC
CASTRTGGAQYF
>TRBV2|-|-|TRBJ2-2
TGTGCCAGCAGTGGGGACATTGGGGAGCTGTTTTTT
CASSGDIGELFF
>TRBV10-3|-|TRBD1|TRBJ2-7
TGTGCCATCAGGGACAGGGGTGACGCCTACGAGCAGTACTTC
CAIRDRGDAYEQYF
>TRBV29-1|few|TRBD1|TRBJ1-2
TGCAGCGTAGTCCCGGGACAGGGCTATGGCTACACCTTC
CSVVPGQGYGYTF